The T cell receptor beta chain described here comes from a study of cytotoxic CD8 clonotypes in ibrutinib-treated CLL. The CDR3 has 17 residues. Assay: immunoSEQ multiplex PCR; the TCRdb copy retains only in-frame clones and omits some. The table includes about 200,000 clones, around 72% detected once. The chain recombines TRBV21-1 with TRBJ2-1; TRBD2 is the table's D call, not checked against the DNA. TRBV21-1 constitutes a pseudogene. The source material was PBMCs, sampled after 24 months of ibrutinib treatment. This receptor was taken from a human donor with chronic lymphocytic leukemia. CDR3 bases: TGTGCCAGCAGCAAAGGATCCTGCCTAGCGAACTACAATGAGCAGTTCTTC. Translating it yields CASSKGSCLANYNEQFF.